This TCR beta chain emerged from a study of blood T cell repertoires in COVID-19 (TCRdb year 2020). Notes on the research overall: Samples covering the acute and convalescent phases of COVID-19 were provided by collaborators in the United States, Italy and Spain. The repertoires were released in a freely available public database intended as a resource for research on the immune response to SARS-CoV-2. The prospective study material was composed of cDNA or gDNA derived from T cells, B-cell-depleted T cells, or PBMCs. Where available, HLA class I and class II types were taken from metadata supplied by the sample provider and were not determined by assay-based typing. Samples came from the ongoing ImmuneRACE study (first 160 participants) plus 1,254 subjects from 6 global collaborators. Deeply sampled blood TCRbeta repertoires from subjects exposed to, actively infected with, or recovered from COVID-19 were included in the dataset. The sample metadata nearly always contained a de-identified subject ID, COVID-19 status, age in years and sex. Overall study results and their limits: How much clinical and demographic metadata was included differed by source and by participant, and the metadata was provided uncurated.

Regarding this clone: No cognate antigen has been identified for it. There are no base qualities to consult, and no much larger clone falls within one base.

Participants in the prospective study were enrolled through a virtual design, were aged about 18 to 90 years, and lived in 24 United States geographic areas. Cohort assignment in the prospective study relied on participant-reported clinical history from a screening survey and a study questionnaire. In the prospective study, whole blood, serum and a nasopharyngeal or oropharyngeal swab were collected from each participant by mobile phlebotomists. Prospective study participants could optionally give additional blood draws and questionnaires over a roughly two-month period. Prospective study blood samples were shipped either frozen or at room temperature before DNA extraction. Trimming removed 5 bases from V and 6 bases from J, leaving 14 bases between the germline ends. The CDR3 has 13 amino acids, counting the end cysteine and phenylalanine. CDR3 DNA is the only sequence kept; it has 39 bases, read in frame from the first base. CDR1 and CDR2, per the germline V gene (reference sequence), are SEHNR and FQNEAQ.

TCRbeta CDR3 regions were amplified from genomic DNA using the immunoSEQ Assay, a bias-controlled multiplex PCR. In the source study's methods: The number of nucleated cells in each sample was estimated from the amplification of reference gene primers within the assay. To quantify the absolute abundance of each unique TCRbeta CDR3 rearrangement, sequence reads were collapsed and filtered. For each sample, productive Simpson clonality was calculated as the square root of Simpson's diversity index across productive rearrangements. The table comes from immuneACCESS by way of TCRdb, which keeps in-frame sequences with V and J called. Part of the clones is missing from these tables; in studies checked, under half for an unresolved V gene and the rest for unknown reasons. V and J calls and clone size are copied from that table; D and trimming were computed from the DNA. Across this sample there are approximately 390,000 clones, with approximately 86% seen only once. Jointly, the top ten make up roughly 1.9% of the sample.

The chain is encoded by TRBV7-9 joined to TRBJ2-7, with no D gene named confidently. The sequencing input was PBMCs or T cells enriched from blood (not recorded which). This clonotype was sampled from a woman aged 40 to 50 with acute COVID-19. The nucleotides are TGTGCCAGCAGCCCTCCCTCCGGGTCCGAGCAGTACTTC. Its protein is CASSPPSGSEQYF.